These 15 T cell receptor beta chains came from one sample sequenced in a study of shared clonotypes between healthy human individuals. Profiling relied on immunoSEQ multiplex PCR, and the TCRdb table lists in-frame clones only, not all of them. The sample contains about 1.5 million clones, around 95% of which appear only once. Specimen: naive CD4+ T cells sorted from blood. Subset reported: CD45RA+ positively selected. The receptors here all came from a man aged 25 to 40 in good health.

The V call is TRBV4-3, the J call TRBJ2-1; 7 nucleotides line up with TRBD1. CDR3 length: 14 amino acids. V shed 5 bases and J 2 bases; nucleotides not matched to a gene: 3. CDR1 LGHNA and CDR2 YSLEER come from the germline V gene. CDR3 protein: CASSLQGTYNEQFF. In DNA form, the CDR3 reads TGCGCCAGCAGCTTACAGGGGACCTACAATGAGCAGTTCTTC.

This clone came up once. The V and J genes are TRBV5-6 and TRBJ2-3, with D perhaps matching TRBD2 (7 bases). Per the germline V gene, CDR1 is SGHDT and CDR2 is YYEEEE. Trimming pared 3 bases from V and 2 bases from J, leaving 13 bases between. The CDR3 has 15 residues. The CDR3 sequence is CASSWGGPPTDTQYF. CDR3 in DNA: TGTGCCAGCAGCTGGGGGGGGCCCCCCACAGATACGCAGTATTTT.

The chain recombines TRBV7-8 with TRBJ2-7; D is unresolved. There are 12 residues in the CDR3. V was shortened by 5 bases and J by 5 bases, with 10 bases between the two germline ends. The V gene's germline CDR1 is SGHVS and CDR2 FQNEAQ. The CDR3 is CASSGKVNEQYF. The CDR3 DNA reads as TGTGCCAGCAGCGGGAAGGTCAACGAGCAGTACTTC.

The V and J genes are TRBV19 and TRBJ1-2; perhaps TRBD1 as D (5 bases). Trimming cost V 9 bases and J 5 bases, with 19 bases left between them. CDR1 is LNHDA and CDR2 is SQIVND in the germline V gene (reference sequence). There are 14 residues in the CDR3. In nucleotides, the CDR3 is TGTGCCAGGAGCAGGGACTTCTCTTATTATGGCTACACCTTC. This translates into CARSRDFSYYGYTF.

The gene calls are TRBV7-2 and TRBJ1-1; a possible D gene is TRBD1 (5 bases). The CDR3 consists of 15 residues. The V end lost 5 bases, the J end lost 2 bases, and 15 bases lay between the germline ends. Per the germline V gene, CDR1 is SGHTA and CDR2 is FQGNSA. This CDR3 is CASSLLDIGNTEAFF. In nucleotides, the CDR3 is TGTGCCAGCAGCCTTCTGGACATCGGAAACACTGAAGCTTTCTTT.

The chain is built from TRBV28 and TRBJ2-7; D possibly corresponds to TRBD2 (5 bases). Trimming cost V 5 bases and J 3 bases, with 14 bases left between them. The CDR3 consists of 14 residues. CDR1 is MDHEN, CDR2 SYDVKM, per germline. The CDR3 is CASSVPGFLYEQYF. CDR3 nucleotide sequence: TGTGCCAGCAGTGTACCGGGATTTCTCTACGAGCAGTACTTC.

The chain couples TRBV28 to TRBJ2-1, with TRBD2 matching 9 bases. Germline V gives CDR1 MDHEN, CDR2 SYDVKM. CDR3 length: 15 amino acids. V was pared by 7 bases and J by 8 bases, with 12 bases of the junction left unmatched. The CDR3 region is CASTVDRLADDEQFF. The CDR3 nucleotides are TGTGCCAGCACCGTCGATCGACTAGCGGACGATGAGCAGTTCTTC.

This clone appeared a single time. The chain combines TRBV6-5 with TRBJ2-6; no definite D call. Trimming stripped 4 bases from V and 0 bases from J, with 7 bases between. The CDR3 length is 15 residues. Per germline, CDR1 MNHEY and CDR2 SVGAGI. CDR3 sequence (DNA): TGTGCCAGCAGTTTTCAGGTCTCTGGGGCCAACGTCCTGACTTTC. Protein sequence: CASSFQVSGANVLTF.

This rearrangement joins TRBV2 to TRBJ2-7; the D gene is possibly TRBD2 (5 bases). V was shortened by 4 bases and J by 1 base, with 11 bases between the two germline ends. This CDR3 is built from 14 residues. CDR1 SNHLY and CDR2 FYNNEI come from the germline V gene. The CDR3 DNA reads TGTGCCAGCAGTGTATTAGAGGGTTCCTACGAGCAGTACTTC. Protein sequence: CASSVLEGSYEQYF.

This sequence joins TRBV7-9 and TRBJ2-7; a possible D gene is TRBD2 (5 bases). V was trimmed by 5 bases and J by 0 bases, leaving 11 bases between them. CDR1 and CDR2 from the germline V gene are SEHNR and FQNEAQ (reference sequence). The CDR3 consists of 14 residues. CDR3 region: CASSPAGLSYEQYF. Written as DNA, the CDR3 is TGTGCCAGCAGCCCCGCGGGTCTCTCCTACGAGCAGTACTTC.

The chain employs TRBV18 and TRBJ2-7; 7 bases are a match to TRBD1. Germline trimming cut 4 bases from V and 5 bases from J; bases unmatched to any gene: 8. Germline-derived CDR1 and CDR2 are KGHSH and LQKENI. The CDR3 consists of 14 residues. The CDR3 spells CASSLYRDSHEQYF. CDR3 in DNA: TGTGCCAGCTCACTATACCGGGACAGTCACGAGCAGTACTTC.

J is TRBJ2-1 and V is TRBV19; 9 nucleotides agree with TRBD2. Looked up from germline, CDR1 is LNHDA and CDR2 is SQIVND (reference sequence). The J segment lost 0 bases and the V segment lost 5 bases, leaving 8 bases of the junction unmatched. The CDR3 consists of 17 residues. CDR3 sequence reads: CASSYSGRPSSYNEQFF. CDR3 sequence (DNA): TGTGCCAGTAGTTATAGCGGGAGACCTAGCTCCTACAATGAGCAGTTCTTC.

The chain links TRBV7-9 to TRBJ2-1, with D unresolved. The germline V and J ends were trimmed by 1 base and 1 base, with 11 bases remaining between them. Germline V gene data show CDR1 as SEHNR and CDR2 as FQNEAQ (reference sequence). The CDR3 length is 16 residues. The CDR3, as DNA: TGTGCCAGCAGCTTAGGCCGTCAACCATCCTACAATGAGCAGTTCTTC. It yields the protein CASSLGRQPSYNEQFF.

The rearrangement joins TRBV11-2 to TRBJ2-7; 9 nucleotides align to TRBD1. The V and J ends lost 6 bases and 7 bases, in that order; junction bases with no gene match: 16. The CDR3 is 16 amino acids. Germline V gene lookup returns CDR1 SGHAT and CDR2 FQNNGV. In DNA, the CDR3 is TGTGCCAGCAGACACCCCCGGGGACAGGGTTTAAGGGAGCAGTACTTC. This codes for CASRHPRGQGLREQYF.

This clone was seen only once. The J gene is TRBJ2-3, the V gene TRBV19; 7 positions match TRBD1. The CDR3 is 14 amino acids. Germline lookup yields CDR1 LNHDA and CDR2 SQIVND (reference sequence). Trimming removed 4 bases from V and 4 bases from J; junction bases left unmatched: 5. CDR3 DNA: TGTGCCAGTAGTAACCAGGGGGACGCAGATACGCAGTATTTT. The encoded protein is CASSNQGDADTQYF.